This is a list of T cell receptor beta chains from one sample in a study of naive and memory T cell subsets. TCRdb used MiXCR to reprocess the 5' RACE reads, holding one entry per CDR3 protein. This table has 55,000 to 70,000 distinct CDR3 sequences, approximately 7.2% appearing once. These receptors originate from a male donor in good health. The CDR3 runs from the conserved cysteine through the conserved F or W. A D gene is named only where the DNA matches it firmly. Rows may omit the clone size; those that give it use once, few, many or a size class.

V gene,D gene,clone size,CDR3 length,J gene,CDR3 protein,CDR3 DNA
TRBV29-1,TRBD2,many,16,TRBJ2-5,CSVEADEAGDRETQYF,TGCAGCGTTGAAGCAGACGAGGCGGGAGATCGAGAGACCCAGTACTTC
TRBV25-1,TRBD1,few,18,TRBJ2-6,CASSEFRTGGSGANVLTF,TGTGCCAGCAGTGAATTCAGGACAGGGGGATCTGGGGCCAACGTCCTGACTTTC
TRBV27,.,.,13,TRBJ1-5,CASSLGWNQPQHF,TGTGCCAGCAGTTTGGGTTGGAATCAGCCCCAGCATTTT
TRBV7-9,.,many,15,TRBJ2-3,CASSSLGGGTDTQYF,TGTGCCAGCAGTTCCCTAGGGGGAGGCACAGATACGCAGTATTTT
TRBV10-3,.,few,14,TRBJ2-7,CAISGEARAYEQYF,TGTGCCATCAGTGGGGAGGCGCGGGCCTACGAGCAGTACTTC
TRBV20-1,.,many,14,TRBJ2-7,CSARTGLGTYEQYF,TGCAGTGCTCGGACAGGACTAGGGACCTACGAGCAGTACTTC
TRBV12-5,TRBD1,few,15,TRBJ2-7,CASGFSRDSPYEQYF,TGTGCTAGTGGTTTTTCCCGGGACAGCCCCTACGAGCAGTACTTC
TRBV5-6,.,few,14,TRBJ2-5,CASSLGGGQETQYF,TGTGCCAGCAGCTTGGGGGGAGGTCAAGAGACCCAGTACTTC
TRBV11-2,TRBD2,many,16,TRBJ2-3,CASRFLLATSTDTQYF,TGTGCCAGCAGGTTCCTACTAGCGACCAGCACAGATACGCAGTATTTT
TRBV20-1,.,many,14,TRBJ2-7,CSARDGRSSYEQYF,TGCAGTGCTAGAGACGGACGGAGCTCCTACGAGCAGTACTTC
TRBV6-5,.,.,17,TRBJ2-1,CASSQPASLSSYNEQFF,TGTGCCAGCAGTCAACCTGCCTCGCTGAGCTCCTACAATGAGCAGTTCTTC
TRBV19,.,few,15,TRBJ1-4,CASRILTGPNEKLFF,TGTGCCAGTAGGATCCTGACAGGACCAAATGAAAAACTGTTTTTT
TRBV11-2,TRBD1,few,16,TRBJ2-7,CASSSAPGQGFYEQYF,TGTGCCAGCAGCAGCGCACCGGGACAGGGTTTCTACGAGCAGTACTTC
TRBV24-1,TRBD1,many,16,TRBJ2-5,CATSDSGTGTRETQYF,TGTGCCACCAGTGACTCCGGGACAGGGACAAGGGAGACCCAGTACTTC
TRBV7-9,.,many,15,TRBJ2-7,CASSLEQGPHYEQYF,TGTGCCAGCAGCTTAGAGCAAGGGCCTCACTACGAGCAGTACTTC
TRBV6-1,.,few,13,TRBJ1-5,CASSTVSNQPQHF,TGTGCCAGCAGTACCGTGAGCAATCAGCCCCAGCATTTT
TRBV5-1,.,.,13,TRBJ1-2,CASSVDGSYGYTF,TGCGCCAGCAGCGTGGACGGATCCTATGGCTACACCTTC
TRBV2,.,many,13,TRBJ1-1,CASSTPGNTEAFF,TGTGCCAGTTCAACCCCTGGGAACACTGAAGCTTTCTTT
TRBV20-1,.,many,16,TRBJ1-4,CSARSSQRGSNEKLFF,TGCAGTGCTAGGTCGTCGCAAAGGGGCTCCAATGAAAAACTGTTTTTT
TRBV25-1,.,few,15,TRBJ2-1,CASSEYRGTYNEQFF,TGTGCCAGCAGTGAATATAGGGGTACCTACAATGAGCAGTTCTTC
TRBV20-1,TRBD2,few,15,TRBJ2-1,CSARGTSGMNNEQFF,TGCAGTGCTAGGGGGACTAGCGGGATGAACAATGAGCAGTTCTTC
TRBV7-8,.,many,16,TRBJ1-4,CASGTFNRERNEKLFF,TGTGCCAGCGGGACGTTCAACAGGGAAAGGAATGAAAAACTGTTTTTT
TRBV6-6,.,few,14,TRBJ2-5,CASSPVTGQETQYF,TGTGCCAGCAGTCCCGTGACAGGACAAGAGACCCAGTACTTC
TRBV19,TRBD1,few,15,TRBJ1-5,CASSIGRGLGQPQHF,TGTGCCAGTAGTATCGGCAGGGGGCTAGGTCAGCCCCAGCATTTT
TRBV6-6,TRBD2,many,19,TRBJ2-2,CASSDSGLAGQGQPGELFF,TGTGCCAGCAGTGACTCGGGACTAGCGGGCCAGGGCCAACCCGGGGAGCTGTTTTTT
TRBV11-2,.,.,15,TRBJ2-7,CASSLAHGRSYEQYF,TGTGCCAGCAGCTTAGCCCACGGGCGAAGCTACGAGCAGTACTTC
TRBV5-1,.,many,16,TRBJ2-2,CASSPGPRANTGELFF,TGCGCCAGCAGCCCCGGGCCCAGGGCGAACACCGGGGAGCTGTTTTTT
TRBV6-6,.,many,12,TRBJ2-5,CASIGSQETQYF,TGTGCCAGCATTGGCAGTCAAGAGACCCAGTACTTC
TRBV29-1,.,few,12,TRBJ1-2,CSAKQGSWGYTF,TGCAGCGCTAAACAGGGCTCTTGGGGCTACACCTTC
TRBV18,TRBD2,many,16,TRBJ2-2,CASSPRLAGNTGELFF,TGTGCCAGCTCACCAAGACTAGCGGGGAACACCGGGGAGCTGTTTTTT
TRBV19,TRBD1,many,14,TRBJ2-4,CASSNGGQGNIQYF,TGTGCCAGTAGTAATGGGGGACAGGGAAACATTCAGTACTTC
TRBV12-3/TRBV12-4,.,.,15,TRBJ1-1,CASSFPNGESLEAFF,TGTGCCAGCAGTTTCCCCAACGGGGAGTCCCTTGAAGCTTTCTTT
TRBV11-2,TRBD2,few,15,TRBJ2-3,CASSFGGGGADTQYF,TGTGCCAGCAGCTTCGGGGGGGGGGGAGCAGATACGCAGTATTTT
TRBV11-2,TRBD1,few,14,TRBJ2-7,CAGARWTGAVEQYF,TGTGCCGGGGCGAGGTGGACAGGGGCGGTCGAGCAGTACTTC
TRBV5-1,TRBD2,many,16,TRBJ2-1,CASSLRAGSSYNEQFF,TGCGCCAGCAGCTTGAGAGCGGGAAGCTCCTACAATGAGCAGTTCTTC
TRBV29-1,.,many,14,TRBJ2-1,CSVDYSGPYNEQFF,TGCAGCGTTGATTATAGCGGTCCGTACAATGAGCAGTTCTTC
TRBV7-9,TRBD1,many,15,TRBJ1-1,CASSLSGTGGTEAFF,TGTGCCAGCAGCTTGTCCGGGACAGGGGGCACTGAAGCTTTCTTT
TRBV5-6,TRBD1,.,14,TRBJ1-2,CASSQGTGPYGYTF,TGTGCCAGCAGCCAGGGGACAGGGCCCTATGGCTACACCTTC
TRBV19,TRBD1,.,16,TRBJ1-2,CASNRDRGQSRYGYTF,TGTGCCAGTAACCGGGACAGGGGGCAGTCAAGATATGGCTACACCTTC
TRBV12-3/TRBV12-4,TRBD2,few,15,TRBJ2-3,CASTPGGPGTDTQYF,TGTGCCAGCACCCCGGGGGGGCCGGGCACAGATACGCAGTATTTT
TRBV12-5,.,.,12,TRBJ1-1,CASGLLPGEAFF,TGTGCTAGTGGTTTGCTCCCAGGTGAAGCTTTCTTT
TRBV7-8,TRBD1,many,15,TRBJ2-7,CASSAGTGEKREQYF,TGTGCCAGCAGCGCTGGAACAGGGGAAAAAAGGGAGCAGTACTTC
TRBV3-1,TRBD2,.,18,TRBJ2-7,CASSRSGSSGFRGYEQYF,TGTGCCAGCAGCCGGAGCGGGTCTAGCGGGTTCCGGGGCTACGAGCAGTACTTC
TRBV19,.,.,11,TRBJ2-7,CASSGGPEQYF,TGTGCCAGTAGTGGGGGGCCCGAGCAGTACTTC
TRBV7-2,.,.,15,TRBJ2-1,CASSLDSLSYNEQFF,TGTGCCAGCAGCTTGGACAGTCTCTCCTACAATGAGCAGTTCTTC
TRBV14,TRBD1,many,17,TRBJ2-5,CASSQVIFSTGRETQYF,TGTGCCAGCAGCCAAGTAATATTCTCGACAGGGCGAGAGACCCAGTACTTC
TRBV2,.,many,13,TRBJ1-1,CASSVGVRTEAFF,TGTGCCAGCAGTGTTGGGGTTCGCACTGAAGCTTTCTTT
TRBV18,.,many,13,TRBJ1-5,CASSGQNNQPQHF,TGTGCGAGTTCGGGGCAGAACAATCAGCCCCAGCATTTT
TRBV6-2/TRBV6-3,.,.,13,TRBJ2-2,CARPLAGAGELFF,TGTGCCAGACCCTTAGCAGGGGCCGGGGAGCTGTTTTTT
TRBV3-1,.,.,14,TRBJ2-4,CASSQGQGSGIQYF,TGTGCCAGCAGCCAGGGGCAGGGATCAGGCATTCAGTACTTC
TRBV10-3,.,.,12,TRBJ2-5,CATGPHQETQYF,TGTGCCACCGGGCCTCACCAAGAGACCCAGTACTTC
TRBV20-1,.,few,15,TRBJ2-5,CSARGLVGGQETQYF,TGCAGTGCTAGAGGTCTAGTCGGAGGGCAAGAGACCCAGTACTTC
TRBV7-8,.,.,14,TRBJ1-2,CASSPAGANYGYTF,TGTGCCAGCAGCCCAGCCGGGGCTAACTATGGCTACACCTTC
TRBV12-3/TRBV12-4,.,.,16,TRBJ2-1,CASSPLFERAYNEQFF,TGTGCCAGCAGTCCCCTGTTTGAGCGAGCCTACAATGAGCAGTTCTTC
TRBV20-1,.,.,13,TRBJ2-7,CSATGTSGPEQYF,TGCAGTGCCACCGGGACTTCAGGACCGGAGCAGTACTTC
TRBV12-3/TRBV12-4,.,few,14,TRBJ2-1,CASLNGGPEVEQFF,TGTGCCAGCCTTAATGGGGGGCCCGAGGTTGAGCAGTTCTTC
TRBV9,.,many,14,TRBJ2-1,CASSVDTKGSEQFF,TGTGCCAGCAGCGTAGATACTAAGGGTTCTGAGCAGTTCTTC
TRBV11-2,TRBD1,.,14,TRBJ2-3,CASSPGQGSDTQYF,TGTGCCAGCAGCCCGGGACAGGGGTCAGATACGCAGTATTTT